The TCR beta chain described here comes from a study of T-cell reconstitution after alpha-beta-depleted transplantation in children (TCRdb year 2016). As for the study more broadly: Using TCR repertoire profiling, the study followed T-cell immune reconstitution in a quantitative way in children after TCRalphabeta/CD19-depleted allogeneic hematopoietic cell transplantation.

This clonotype has just a few counts. The specificity of this receptor is unknown. Qualities for individual bases were not recorded, and no much larger clone is one base off. The treatment or condition tag for this specimen amounts to: allogeneic hematopoietic cell transplantation with graft depleted of TCRalphabeta T cells and CD19 B cells. TCRalphabeta/CD19-depleted allogeneic hematopoietic cell grafts were given to the transplant recipients, all of whom were children. Libraries were prepared through PCR. Sequencer: Illumina HiSeq 2500. To normalize quantification of the TCRbeta repertoire, the TCR libraries were built with molecular barcoding that relied on unique molecular identifiers. TCRdb reanalyzed the raw reads on its own, using fastp at Q25 for trimming and MiXCR for clone calling, and kept in-frame beta chains. Each CDR3 protein appears once, grouped with its most common genes and DNA. This sample has under 250,000 distinct CDR3 sequences in its table, and more than 20% of those were observed once. The ten largest clones add up to 4% to 5.5% of the sample.

Overall results and qualifications from the work: Apparently early alphabetaT-cell count recovery about two months after transplant reportedly relied on only several hundred rapidly expanded clones derived from non-depleted graft cells. The high TCRbeta diversity at day 60 in some patients was ascribed to recipient T cells and intrathymic progenitors that had survived conditioning. Over the following months the frequencies of hyperexpanded clones went down, and after one year T-cell counts and TCRbeta diversity were mostly credited to newly produced T cells.

CDR1 and CDR2 are read off the germline V gene as WSHSY and SAAADI. The CDR3 sequence holds 13 residues, the cysteine and phenylalanine included. The DNA shown is the 39-base CDR3, in frame from base 1. V was cut back by 6 bases and J by 9 bases, leaving a gap of 15 bases between them. The receptor's source is a female patient between 2 and 15 years old who had a stem cell transplant for congenital amegakaryocytic thrombocytopenia, so the T cells may come from the graft donor. Recombination joined TRBV10-2 with TRBJ2-1, with the D call perhaps TRBD1 or TRBD2, as 5 bases match in each case. Material: PBMCs, mostly from graft donor cells, obtained 360 days after TCRalphabeta/CD19-depleted stem cell transplant. Read as DNA, the sequence is TGCGCCAGCAGACAAGGGACCCGGAGTGAGCAGTTCTTC. The resulting protein is CASRQGTRSEQFF.